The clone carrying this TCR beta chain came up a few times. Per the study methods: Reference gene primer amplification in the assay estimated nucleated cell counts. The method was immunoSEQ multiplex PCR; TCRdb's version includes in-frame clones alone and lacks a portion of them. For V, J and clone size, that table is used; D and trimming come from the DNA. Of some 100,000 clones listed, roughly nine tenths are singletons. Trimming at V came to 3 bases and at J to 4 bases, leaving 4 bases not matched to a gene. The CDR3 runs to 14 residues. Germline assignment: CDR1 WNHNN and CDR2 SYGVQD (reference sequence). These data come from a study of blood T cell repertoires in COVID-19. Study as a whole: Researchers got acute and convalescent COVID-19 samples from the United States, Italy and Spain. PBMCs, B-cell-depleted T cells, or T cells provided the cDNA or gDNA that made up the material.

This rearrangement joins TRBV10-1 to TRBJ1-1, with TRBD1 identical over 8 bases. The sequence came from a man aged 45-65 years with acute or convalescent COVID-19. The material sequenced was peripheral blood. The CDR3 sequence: CASSEHTGGTEAFF. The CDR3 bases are TGCGCCAGCAGTGAACATACAGGGGGCACTGAAGCTTTCTTT.